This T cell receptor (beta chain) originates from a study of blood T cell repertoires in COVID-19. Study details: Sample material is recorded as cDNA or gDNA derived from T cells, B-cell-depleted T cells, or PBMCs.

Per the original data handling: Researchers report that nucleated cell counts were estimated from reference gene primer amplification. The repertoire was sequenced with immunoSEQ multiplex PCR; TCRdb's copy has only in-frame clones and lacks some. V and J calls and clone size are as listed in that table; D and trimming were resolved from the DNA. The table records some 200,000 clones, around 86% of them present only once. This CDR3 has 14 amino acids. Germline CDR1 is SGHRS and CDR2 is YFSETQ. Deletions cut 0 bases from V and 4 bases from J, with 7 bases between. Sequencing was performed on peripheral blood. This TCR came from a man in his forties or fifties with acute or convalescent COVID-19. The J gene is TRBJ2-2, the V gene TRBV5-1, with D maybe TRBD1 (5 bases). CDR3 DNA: TGCGCCAGCAGCTTGGAGCAGGGCACCGGGGAGCTGTTTTTT. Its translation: CASSLEQGTGELFF.